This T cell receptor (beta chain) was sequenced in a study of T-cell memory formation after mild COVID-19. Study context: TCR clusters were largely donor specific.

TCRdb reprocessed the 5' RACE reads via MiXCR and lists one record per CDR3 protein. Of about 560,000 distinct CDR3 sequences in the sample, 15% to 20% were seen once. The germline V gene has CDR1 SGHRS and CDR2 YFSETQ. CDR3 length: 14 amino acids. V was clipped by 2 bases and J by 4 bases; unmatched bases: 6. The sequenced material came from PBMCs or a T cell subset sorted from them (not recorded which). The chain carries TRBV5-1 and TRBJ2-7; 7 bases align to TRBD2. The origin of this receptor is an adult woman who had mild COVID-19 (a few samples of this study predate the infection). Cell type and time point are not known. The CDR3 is CASSFGGSVYEQYF. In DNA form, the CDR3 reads TGCGCCAGCAGCTTCGGCGGGAGTGTGTACGAGCAGTACTTC.